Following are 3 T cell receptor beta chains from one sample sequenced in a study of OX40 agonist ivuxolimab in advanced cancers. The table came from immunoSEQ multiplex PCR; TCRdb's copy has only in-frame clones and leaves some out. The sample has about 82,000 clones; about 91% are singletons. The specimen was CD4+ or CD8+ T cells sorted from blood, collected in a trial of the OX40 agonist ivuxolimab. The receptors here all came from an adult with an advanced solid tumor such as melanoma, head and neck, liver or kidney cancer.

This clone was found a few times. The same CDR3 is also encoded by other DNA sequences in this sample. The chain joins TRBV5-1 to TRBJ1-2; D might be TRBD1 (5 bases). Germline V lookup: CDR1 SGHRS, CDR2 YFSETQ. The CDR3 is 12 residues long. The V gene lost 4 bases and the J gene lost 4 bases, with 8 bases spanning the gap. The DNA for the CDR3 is TGCGCCAGCAGCCCTGGGGGCTATGGCTACACCTTC. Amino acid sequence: CASSPGGYGYTF.

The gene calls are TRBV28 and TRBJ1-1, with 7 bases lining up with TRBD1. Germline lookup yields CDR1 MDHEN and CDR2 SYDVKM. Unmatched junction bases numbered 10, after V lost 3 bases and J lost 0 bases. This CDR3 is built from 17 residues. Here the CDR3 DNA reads TGTGCCAGCAGTTTCAATCGACAGGGAGGCATGAACACTGAAGCTTTCTTT. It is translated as CASSFNRQGGMNTEAFF. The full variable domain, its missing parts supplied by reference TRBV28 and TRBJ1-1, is DVKVTQSSRYLVKRTGEKVFLECVQDMDHENMFWYRQDPGLGLRLIYFSYDVKMKEKGDIPEGYSVSREKKERFSLILESASTNQTSMYLCASSFNRQGGMNTEAFFGQGTRLTVV.

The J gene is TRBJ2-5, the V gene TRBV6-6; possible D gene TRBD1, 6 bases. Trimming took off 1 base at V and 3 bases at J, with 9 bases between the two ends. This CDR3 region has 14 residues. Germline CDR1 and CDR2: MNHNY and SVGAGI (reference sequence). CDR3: CASSYLGQKETQYF. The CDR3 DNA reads TGTGCCAGCAGTTACTTAGGACAGAAAGAGACCCAGTACTTC.